Listed here is a single TCR beta chain. These data belong to a study of blood T cell repertoires in COVID-19. The CDR3 is 18 amino acids. Losses at the gene ends were 0 bases for V and 6 bases for J; bases not matched to a gene: 16. Profiled with immunoSEQ multiplex PCR; TCRdb holds only in-frame clones, not every one. The data show 90,000 to 110,000 clones, approximately 80% seen once. Sequencing input: peripheral blood. The sequence was collected from a woman in her fifties or sixties with acute or convalescent COVID-19. The chain employs TRBV23-1 and TRBJ1-2; 7 bases are shared with TRBD1. TRBV23-1 is classed as an ORF, of uncertain function. CDR3 nucleotides: TGCGCCAGCAGTCAATCCCCATGGCCCGGACAGGTAGGGAATGGCTACACCTTC. Residues: CASSQSPWPGQVGNGYTF.